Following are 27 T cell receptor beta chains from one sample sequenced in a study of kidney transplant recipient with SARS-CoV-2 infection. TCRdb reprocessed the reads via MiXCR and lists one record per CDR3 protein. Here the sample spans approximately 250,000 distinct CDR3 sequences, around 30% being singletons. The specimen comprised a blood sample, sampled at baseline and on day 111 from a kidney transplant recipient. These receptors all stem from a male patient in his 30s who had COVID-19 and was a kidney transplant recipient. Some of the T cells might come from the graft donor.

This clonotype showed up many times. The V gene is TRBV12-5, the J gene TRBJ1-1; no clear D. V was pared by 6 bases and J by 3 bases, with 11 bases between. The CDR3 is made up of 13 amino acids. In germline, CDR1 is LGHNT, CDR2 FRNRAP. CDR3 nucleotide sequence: TGTGCTAGTGGCACTCTGGTGGACACTGAAGCTTTCTTT. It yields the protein CASGTLVDTEAFF.

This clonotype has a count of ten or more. The CDR3 spells CASSQPDRNTGELFF. The CDR3 DNA is TGTGCCAGCAGCCAGCCCGACAGGAACACCGGGGAGCTGTTTTTT. The rearrangement links TRBV4-2 to TRBJ2-2; D might be TRBD1 (5 bases). V dropped 3 bases and J dropped 1 base, with 9 bases sitting between them. The CDR3 contains 15 residues. Germline V CDR1 and CDR2: LGHNA, YNFKEQ.

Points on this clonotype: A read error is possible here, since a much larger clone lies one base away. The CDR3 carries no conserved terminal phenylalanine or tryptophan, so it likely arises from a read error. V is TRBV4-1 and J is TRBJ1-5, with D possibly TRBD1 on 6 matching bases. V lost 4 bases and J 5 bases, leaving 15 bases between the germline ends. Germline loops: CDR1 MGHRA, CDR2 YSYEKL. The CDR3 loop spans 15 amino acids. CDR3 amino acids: CASSLLNRDDQPQHL. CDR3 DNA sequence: TGCGCCAGCAGCCTCCTCAACAGGGACGATCAGCCCCAGCATCTT.

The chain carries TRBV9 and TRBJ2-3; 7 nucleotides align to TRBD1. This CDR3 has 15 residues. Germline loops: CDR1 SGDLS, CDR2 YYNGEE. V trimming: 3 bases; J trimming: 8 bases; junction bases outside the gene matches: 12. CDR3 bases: TGTGCCAGCAGCGCTACAGGGGAGAGGGGGATTACGCAGTATTTT. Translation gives CASSATGERGITQYF.

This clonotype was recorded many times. The CDR3 region is CAGSREKNSPLHF. The CDR3 bases are TGTGCCGGAAGCCGGGAGAAGAATTCACCCCTCCACTTT. V usage is TRBV2 and J usage is TRBJ1-6; D is ambiguous. CDR3 length: 13 residues. Germline CDR1 is SNHLY and CDR2 is FYNNEI. Trimming removed 11 bases at V and 7 bases at J, with 15 bases between.

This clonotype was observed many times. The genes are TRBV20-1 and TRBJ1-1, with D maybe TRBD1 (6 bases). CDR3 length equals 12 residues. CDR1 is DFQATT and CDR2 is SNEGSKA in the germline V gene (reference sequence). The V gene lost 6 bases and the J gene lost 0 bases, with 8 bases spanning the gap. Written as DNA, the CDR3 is TGCAGTGCCCGGACAGTGAACACTGAAGCTTTCTTT. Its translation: CSARTVNTEAFF.

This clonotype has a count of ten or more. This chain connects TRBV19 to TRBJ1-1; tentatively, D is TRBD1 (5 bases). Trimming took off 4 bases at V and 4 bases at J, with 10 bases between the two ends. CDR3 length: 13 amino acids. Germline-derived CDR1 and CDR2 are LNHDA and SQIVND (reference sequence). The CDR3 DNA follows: TGTGCCAGTAGTAATCAGGGAAGCACTGAAGCTTTCTTT. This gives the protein CASSNQGSTEAFF.

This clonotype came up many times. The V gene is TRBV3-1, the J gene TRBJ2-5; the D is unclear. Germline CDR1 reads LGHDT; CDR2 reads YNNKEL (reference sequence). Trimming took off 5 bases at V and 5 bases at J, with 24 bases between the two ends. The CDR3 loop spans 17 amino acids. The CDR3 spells CASSSARPISFSETQYF. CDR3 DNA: TGTGCCAGCAGCTCCGCTCGTCCCATTTCTTTCTCTGAGACCCAGTACTTC.

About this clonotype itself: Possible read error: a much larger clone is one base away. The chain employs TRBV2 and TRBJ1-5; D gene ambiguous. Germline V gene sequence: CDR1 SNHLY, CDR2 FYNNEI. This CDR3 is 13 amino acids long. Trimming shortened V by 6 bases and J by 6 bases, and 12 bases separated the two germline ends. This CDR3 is CASRVDTSQPQHF. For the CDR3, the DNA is TGTGCCAGCAGGGTCGACACTTCTCAGCCCCAGCATTTT.

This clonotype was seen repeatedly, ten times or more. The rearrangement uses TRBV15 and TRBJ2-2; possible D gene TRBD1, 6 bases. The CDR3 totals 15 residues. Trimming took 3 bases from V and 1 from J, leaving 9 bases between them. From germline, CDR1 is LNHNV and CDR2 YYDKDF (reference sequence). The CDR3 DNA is TGTGCCACCAGCAGGTACAGGGAGAACACCGGGGAGCTGTTTTTT. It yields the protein CATSRYRENTGELFF.

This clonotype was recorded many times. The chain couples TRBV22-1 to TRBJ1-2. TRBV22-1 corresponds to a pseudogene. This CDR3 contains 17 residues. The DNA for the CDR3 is TGTCCCTGGGAGTTTGTGGTGAAAGCGAGAAAGACCTATGGCTACACCTTC. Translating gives CPWEFVVKARKTYGYTF.

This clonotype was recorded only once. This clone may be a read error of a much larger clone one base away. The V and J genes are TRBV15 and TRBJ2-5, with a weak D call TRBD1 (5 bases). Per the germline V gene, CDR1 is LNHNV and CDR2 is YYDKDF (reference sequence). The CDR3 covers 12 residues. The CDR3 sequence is CATQGLGETQYF. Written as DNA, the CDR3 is TGTGCAACTCAGGGTTTAGGTGAGACCCAGTACTTC.

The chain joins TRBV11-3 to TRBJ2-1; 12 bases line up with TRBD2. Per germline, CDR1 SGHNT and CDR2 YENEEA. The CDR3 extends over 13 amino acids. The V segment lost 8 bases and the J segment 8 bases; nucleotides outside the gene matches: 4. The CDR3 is CASGASGRDEQFF. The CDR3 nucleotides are TGTGCCAGCGGGGCTAGCGGGAGGGATGAGCAGTTCTTC.

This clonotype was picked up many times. The CDR3 here is CASSPDRGANQPQHF. CDR3 DNA sequence: TGTGCCAGCAGCCCTGACAGAGGTGCCAATCAGCCCCAGCATTTT. The V call is TRBV6-5, the J call TRBJ1-5, with a weak D call TRBD1 (5 bases). This CDR3 region has 15 residues. CDR1 and CDR2 from the germline V gene are MNHEY and SVGAGI. The V end was cut by 6 bases, the J end by 3 bases, with 15 bases between.

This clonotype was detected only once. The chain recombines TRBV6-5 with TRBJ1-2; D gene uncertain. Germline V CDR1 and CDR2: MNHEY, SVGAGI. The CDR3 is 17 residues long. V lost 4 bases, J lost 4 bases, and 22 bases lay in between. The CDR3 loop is CASSFLLECRKTYGYTF. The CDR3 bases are TGTGCCAGCAGTTTTTTATTGGAATGTAGAAAGACCTATGGCTACACCTTC.

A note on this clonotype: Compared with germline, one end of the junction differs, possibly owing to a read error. The CDR3 DNA sequence: TGTGCCACCAGCAGAGATCATATTCTTGGGGGATCCATCGTAACTAACGAAAAACTGTTTTTT. This encodes CATSRDHILGGSIVTNEKLFF. The chain has TRBV15 and TRBJ1-4; tentative D call: TRBD1 (5 bases). The V gene's germline CDR1 is LNHNV and CDR2 YYDKDF (reference sequence). There are 21 residues in the CDR3.

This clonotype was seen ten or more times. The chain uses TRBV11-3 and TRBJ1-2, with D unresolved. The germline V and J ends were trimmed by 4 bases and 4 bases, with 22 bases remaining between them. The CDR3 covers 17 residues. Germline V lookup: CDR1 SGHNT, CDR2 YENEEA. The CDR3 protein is CASSYVHDLGKTYGYTF. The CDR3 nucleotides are TGTGCCAGCAGCTACGTACACGATCTCGGAAAGACCTATGGCTACACCTTC.

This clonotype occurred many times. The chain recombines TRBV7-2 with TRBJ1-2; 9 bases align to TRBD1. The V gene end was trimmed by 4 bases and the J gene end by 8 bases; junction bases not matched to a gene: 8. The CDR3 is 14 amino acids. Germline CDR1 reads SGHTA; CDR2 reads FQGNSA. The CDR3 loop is CASSYRDRDRGYTF. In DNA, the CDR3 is TGTGCCAGCAGCTACCGGGACAGGGATCGCGGCTACACCTTC.

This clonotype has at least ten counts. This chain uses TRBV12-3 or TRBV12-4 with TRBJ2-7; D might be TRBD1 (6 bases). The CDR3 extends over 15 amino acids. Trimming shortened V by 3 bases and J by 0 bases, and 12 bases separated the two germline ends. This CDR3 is CASSFAGTHSYEQYF. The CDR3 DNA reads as TGTGCCAGCAGTTTCGCCGGGACACACTCCTACGAGCAGTACTTC.

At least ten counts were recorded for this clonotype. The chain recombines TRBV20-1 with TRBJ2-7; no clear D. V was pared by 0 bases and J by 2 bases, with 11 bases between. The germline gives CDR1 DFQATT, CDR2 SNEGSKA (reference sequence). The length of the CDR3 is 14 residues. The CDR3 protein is CSARDMGSTYEQYF. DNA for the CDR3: TGCAGTGCTAGAGATATGGGATCCACCTACGAGCAGTACTTC.

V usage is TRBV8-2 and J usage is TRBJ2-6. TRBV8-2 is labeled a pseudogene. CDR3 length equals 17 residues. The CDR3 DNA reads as TGTGGCAGCGTTCATAGGATAACACAAAGTCGGGCCAACATCCAGACTTTC. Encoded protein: CGSVHRITQSRANIQTF.

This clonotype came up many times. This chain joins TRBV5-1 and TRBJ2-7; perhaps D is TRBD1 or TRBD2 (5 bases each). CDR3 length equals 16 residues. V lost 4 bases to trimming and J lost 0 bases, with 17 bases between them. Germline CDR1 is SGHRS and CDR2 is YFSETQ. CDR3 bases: TGCGCCAGCAGCCCTCTCGAGGGGATTAGCTCCTACGAGCAGTACTTC. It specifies CASSPLEGISSYEQYF.

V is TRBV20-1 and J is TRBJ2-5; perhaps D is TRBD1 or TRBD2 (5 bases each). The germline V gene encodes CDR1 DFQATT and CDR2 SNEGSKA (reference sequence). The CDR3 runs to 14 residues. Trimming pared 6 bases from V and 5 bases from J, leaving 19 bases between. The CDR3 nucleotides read TGCAGTGCCCGGGGCAGGGCGATATTCGAGACCCAGTACTTC. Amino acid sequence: CSARGRAIFETQYF.

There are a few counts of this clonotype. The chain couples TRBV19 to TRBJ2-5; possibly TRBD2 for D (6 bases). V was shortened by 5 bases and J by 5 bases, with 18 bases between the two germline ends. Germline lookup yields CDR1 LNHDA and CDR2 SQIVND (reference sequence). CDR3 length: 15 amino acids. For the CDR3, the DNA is TGTGCCAGTAGTTGGCGGGGATCGCTTTCTGAGACCCAGTACTTC. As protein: CASSWRGSLSETQYF. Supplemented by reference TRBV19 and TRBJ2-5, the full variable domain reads DGGITQSPKYLFRKEGQNVTLSCEQNLNHDAMYWYRQDPGQGLRLIYYSQIVNDFQKGDIAEGYSVSREKKESFPLTVTSAQKNPTAFYLCASSWRGSLSETQYFGPGTRLLVL.

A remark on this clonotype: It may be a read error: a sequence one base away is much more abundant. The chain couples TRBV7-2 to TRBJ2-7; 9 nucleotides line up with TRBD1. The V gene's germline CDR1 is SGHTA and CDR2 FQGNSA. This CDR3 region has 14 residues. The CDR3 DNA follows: TGTGCCAGCACCTTACAGGGGGCGCAGGACGAGAAGTACTTC. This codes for CASTLQGAQDEKYF.

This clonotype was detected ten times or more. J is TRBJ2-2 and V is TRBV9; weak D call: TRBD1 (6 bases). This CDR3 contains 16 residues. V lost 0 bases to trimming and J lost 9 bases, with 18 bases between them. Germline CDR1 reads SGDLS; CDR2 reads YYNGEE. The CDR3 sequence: CASSVAKQGKRRELFF. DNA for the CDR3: TGTGCCAGCAGCGTAGCTAAACAGGGTAAAAGGAGGGAGCTGTTTTTT.

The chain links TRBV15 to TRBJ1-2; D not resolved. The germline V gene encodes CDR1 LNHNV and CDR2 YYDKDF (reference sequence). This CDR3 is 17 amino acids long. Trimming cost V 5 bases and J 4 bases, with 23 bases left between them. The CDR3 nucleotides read TGTGCCACCAGCTCCAGCGAAAGGTGTGGAAAGACCTATGGCTACACCTTC. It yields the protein CATSSSERCGKTYGYTF.